This TCR beta chain was sequenced in a study of identical twins. A note on this clonotype: A much larger clone differs by one base, so this may be a read error.

TCRdb itself ran the 5' RACE reads through MiXCR, one entry per CDR3 protein. This table holds some 600,000 distinct CDR3 sequences, just over 7% found once. The CDR3 contains 11 residues. Germline lookup yields CDR1 SQVTM and CDR2 ANQGSEA. The same data also contributed to another study, on yellow fever vaccine responses in identical twins.

V usage is TRBV29-1 and J usage is TRBJ2-7, with D possibly TRBD1 on 5 matching bases. The J call is uncertain, as TRBJ2-1 better fits the DNA end. The sequenced sample consisted of PBMCs. The clonotype comes from a woman between 18 and 29 years old in good health. In DNA, the CDR3 is TGCAGCGTTGGGGGCTCCTACGAGCAGTTCTTC. Translated, it gives CSVGGSYEQFF.